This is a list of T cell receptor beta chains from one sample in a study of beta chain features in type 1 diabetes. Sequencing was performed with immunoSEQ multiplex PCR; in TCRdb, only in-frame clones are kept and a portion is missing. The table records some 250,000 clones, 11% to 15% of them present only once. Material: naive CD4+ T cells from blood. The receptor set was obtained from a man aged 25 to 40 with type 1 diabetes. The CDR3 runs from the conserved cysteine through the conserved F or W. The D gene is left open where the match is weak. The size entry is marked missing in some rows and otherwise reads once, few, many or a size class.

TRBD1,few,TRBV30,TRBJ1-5,TGTGCCTGGAGTGGAGGGGGCGCGCAGCCCCAGCATTTT,CAWSGGGAQPQHF
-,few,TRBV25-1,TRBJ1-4,TGTGCCAGCAGTTCCGAACAGGGAGAAAAACTGTTTTTT,CASSSEQGEKLFF
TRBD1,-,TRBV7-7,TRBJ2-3,TGTGCTAGCAGCTTGGGGACAGGGCTCACAGATACGCAGTATTTT,CASSLGTGLTDTQYF
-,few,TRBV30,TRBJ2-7,TGTGCCTGGAGTGTACGTAGGGGGACCTACGAGCAGTACTTC,CAWSVRRGTYEQYF
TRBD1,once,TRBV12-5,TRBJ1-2,TGTGCTAGTGGTTGGGGACAGGGGATCTATGGCTACACCTTC,CASGWGQGIYGYTF
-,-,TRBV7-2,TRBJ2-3,TGTGCCAGCAGCTCAACTAGTGCGGGCACAGATACGCAGTATTTT,CASSSTSAGTDTQYF
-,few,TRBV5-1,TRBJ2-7,TGCGCCAGCAGCGTACTCTCAGGGTCTAACGAGCAGTACTTC,CASSVLSGSNEQYF
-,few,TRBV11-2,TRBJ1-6,TGTGCCAGCAGCTTGGAAGGGCCGACTACACCCCTCCACTTT,CASSLEGPTTPLHF
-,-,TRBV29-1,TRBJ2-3,TGCAGCGTTGGACACAACACAGATACGCAGTATTTT,CSVGHNTDTQYF
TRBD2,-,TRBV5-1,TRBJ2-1,TGCGCCAGCAGCTTGGGGGCTAGCGGGAGTTTCAATGAGCAGTTCTTC,CASSLGASGSFNEQFF
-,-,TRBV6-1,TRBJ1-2,TGTGCCAGCAGTGTCAACCTCGGGACTAACTATGGCTACACCTTC,CASSVNLGTNYGYTF
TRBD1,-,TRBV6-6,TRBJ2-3,TGTGCCAGCAGTCCGGGACAGGGCGTGAATACGCAGTATTTT,CASSPGQGVNTQYF
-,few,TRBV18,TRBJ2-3,TGTGCCAGCTCACTCCGGACACCTGCTAGCACAGATACGCAGTATTTT,CASSLRTPASTDTQYF
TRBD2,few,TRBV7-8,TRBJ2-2,TGTGCCAGCAGCCTACGGACTAGCGGGAGGGTTTATACCGGGGAGCTGTTTTTT,CASSLRTSGRVYTGELFF
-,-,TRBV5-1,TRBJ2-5,TGCGCCAGCAGCTTGGACAGGGTTGAGACCCAGTACTTC,CASSLDRVETQYF
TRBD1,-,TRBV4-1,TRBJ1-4,TGCGCCAGCAGCCAACAGGGGGTTAATGAAAAACTGTTTTTT,CASSQQGVNEKLFF
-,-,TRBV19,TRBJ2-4,TGTGCCAGTAACGAGTTCATCCGGAACATTCAGTACTTC,CASNEFIRNIQYF
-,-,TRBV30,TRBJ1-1,TGTGCCTGGAGTCGACAGCAGAACACTGAAGCTTTCTTT,CAWSRQQNTEAFF
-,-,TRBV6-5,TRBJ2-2,TGTGCCAGCAGTCTTAACCAGGGGCACGGGGAGCTGTTTTTT,CASSLNQGHGELFF
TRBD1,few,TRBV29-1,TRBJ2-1,TGCAGCGATAGGGACAGGGGAAATGAGCAGTTCTTC,CSDRDRGNEQFF
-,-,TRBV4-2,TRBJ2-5,TGTGCCAGCAGCCAAGAACTAGCCGGAGAGACCCAGTACTTC,CASSQELAGETQYF
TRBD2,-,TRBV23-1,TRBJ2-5,TGCGCCAGCAGTCAAAAACCAGCCCTCTGGACACGGGAGGAACAAGAGACCCAGTACTTC,CASSQKPALWTREEQETQYF
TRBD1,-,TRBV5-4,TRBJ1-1,TGTGCCAGCAGCTTGGATACAGGGGTGAACACTGAAGCTTTCTTT,CASSLDTGVNTEAFF
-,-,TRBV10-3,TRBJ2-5,TGTGCCATCAGTGAGCCGGACAGGGAGGGCGAGACCCAGTACTTC,CAISEPDREGETQYF
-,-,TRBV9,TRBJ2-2,TGTGCCAGCAGCGTAGGAACCGGGACAAAGAACACCGGGGAGCTGTTTTTT,CASSVGTGTKNTGELFF
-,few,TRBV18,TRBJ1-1,TGTGCCAGCTCCCAGGGTAGGGTTGAAGCTTTCTTT,CASSQGRVEAFF
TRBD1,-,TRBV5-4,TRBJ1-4,TGTGCCAGCAGCTTGAGGGGGCCAACTAATGAAAAACTGTTTTTT,CASSLRGPTNEKLFF
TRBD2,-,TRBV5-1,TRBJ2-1,TGCGCCAGCAGCCCGCCGATAGCGGGAGAGGGCGATGAGCAGTTCTTC,CASSPPIAGEGDEQFF
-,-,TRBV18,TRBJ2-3,TGTGCCAGCTCACCGTCCGGGGTGGGAGGAGCAGATACGCAGTATTTT,CASSPSGVGGADTQYF
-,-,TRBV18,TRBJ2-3,TGTGCCAGCTCACCACCGTCTAGGAATCCAGATACGCAGTATTTT,CASSPPSRNPDTQYF
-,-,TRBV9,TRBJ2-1,TGTGCCAGCAGCGTGAGTAGCTCCTACAATGAGCAGTTCTTC,CASSVSSSYNEQFF
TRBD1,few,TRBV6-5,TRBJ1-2,TGTGCCAGCGGAACAGGGGACTATGGCTACACCTTC,CASGTGDYGYTF
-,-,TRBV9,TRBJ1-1,TGTGCCAGCAGCCCCGCTGGGCACAGGGAGGGTGAAGCTTTCTTT,CASSPAGHREGEAFF
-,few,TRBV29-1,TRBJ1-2,TGCAGCTGTGGGGCAGGGGATGGCTACACCTTC,CSCGAGDGYTF
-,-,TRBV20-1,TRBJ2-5,TGCAGTGCCCCGGGGGTAGAGACCCAGTACTTC,CSAPGVETQYF
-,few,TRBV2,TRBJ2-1,TGTGCCAGCAGTGTCAGTGAGCAGTTCTTC,CASSVSEQFF
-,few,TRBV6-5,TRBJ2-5,TGTGCCAGCAGTTACGGAGGGGGGGGGCGTGAGACCCAGTACTTC,CASSYGGGGRETQYF
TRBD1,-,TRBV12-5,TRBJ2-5,TGTGCTAGTGGGCAGGCCAGGGGGGAGACCCAGTACTTC,CASGQARGETQYF
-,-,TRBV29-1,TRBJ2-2,TGCAGCGCTACCCCCTCCCAGGGCCCGGCGAACACCGGGGAGCTGTTTTTT,CSATPSQGPANTGELFF
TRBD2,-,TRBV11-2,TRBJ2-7,TGTGCCAGCAGCTCTCTAGCGGGAAAACAATACGAGCAGTACTTC,CASSSLAGKQYEQYF
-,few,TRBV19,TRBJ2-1,TGTGCCAGTAGCGTCAGCGGGTCGCTCCCAGATGAGCAGTTCTTC,CASSVSGSLPDEQFF